The 7 T cell receptor beta chains below were found in one sample sequenced in a study of identical twins (dated by TCRdb to about 2016). Library construction relied on 5' RACE. TCRdb names Illumina HiSeq 2000 as the instrument used. Starting from the raw public reads, TCRdb applied fastp trimming at Q25, assembled clones with MiXCR and retained in-frame beta chains. Each entry is one CDR3 protein sequence, shown with its most common DNA and genes. The table for this sample lists hundreds of thousands of distinct CDR3 sequences; around 12% of them were counted only once. The leading ten clones occupy about 1.5% of the sample. These data were also reused for a study on yellow fever vaccine responses in identical twins.

Material: PBMCs. All receptors come from a woman aged 18-29 years in good health.

J is TRBJ2-3 and V is TRBV14, with TRBD1 matching over 8 bases. Trimming cost V 4 bases and J 5 bases; bases outside gene matches: 8. Per the germline V gene, CDR1 is SGHDN and CDR2 is FVKESK. The CDR3 spans 15 residues. This CDR3 is CASSLRTGQRDTQYF. CDR3 nucleotide sequence: TGTGCCAGCAGCCTTAGGACAGGGCAGAGAGATACGCAGTATTTT. The whole variable domain, filled in from reference TRBV14 and TRBJ2-3, reads EAGVTQFPSHSVIEKGQTVTLRCDPISGHDNLYWYRRVMGKEIKFLLHFVKESKQDESGMPNNRFLAERTGGTYSTLKVQPAELEDSGVYFCASSLRTGQRDTQYFGPGTRLTVL.

The V and J genes are TRBV6-1 and TRBJ2-7; 10 bases fit TRBD2. The V gene end was trimmed by 6 bases and the J gene end by 7 bases; junction bases not matched to a gene: 12. The CDR3 has 15 amino acids. The germline V gene encodes CDR1 MNHNS and CDR2 SASEGT. DNA for the CDR3: TGTGCCAGCAGACGTGCGTCTAGCGGGAGTTATGAGCAGTACTTC. Residues: CASRRASSGSYEQYF.

This clonotype was recorded many times. The V gene is TRBV7-9, the J gene TRBJ1-1; 7 positions agree with TRBD1. This CDR3 contains 14 residues. The germline CDR1 and CDR2 sequences are SEHNR and FQNEAQ (reference sequence). The J segment lost 2 bases and the V segment lost 5 bases, leaving 5 bases of the junction unmatched. CDR3: CASSPGQANTEAFF. The CDR3 DNA is TGTGCCAGCAGCCCCGGACAGGCCAACACTGAAGCTTTCTTT.

CDR3: CSATLAGGPIGTDTQYF. The CDR3 DNA follows: TGCAGTGCGACCCTAGCGGGAGGGCCTATAGGCACAGATACGCAGTATTTT. V is TRBV20-1 and J is TRBJ2-3; 12 nucleotides match TRBD2. Germline-derived CDR1 and CDR2 are DFQATT and SNEGSKA (reference sequence). Unmatched junction bases numbered 11, after V lost 6 bases and J lost 1 base. The CDR3 loop spans 17 amino acids.

This chain connects TRBV15 to TRBJ2-3; possibly TRBD2 for D (5 bases). V was pared by 4 bases and J by 3 bases, with 8 bases between. The germline gives CDR1 LNHNV, CDR2 YYDKDF (reference sequence). This CDR3 has 13 amino acids. CDR3 nucleotides: TGTGCCACCAGCAACCTAGCAACAGATACGCAGTATTTT. Its translation: CATSNLATDTQYF.

The chain has TRBV18 and TRBJ1-1, with D possibly being TRBD1 (5 bases). The CDR3 totals 12 residues. CDR1 and CDR2 from the germline V gene are KGHSH and LQKENI. V shed 5 bases and J shed 7 bases, with 11 bases lying between them. Here the CDR3 reads CASSSGQIEAFF. CDR3 nucleotides: TGTGCCAGCTCATCAGGACAAATTGAAGCTTTCTTT.

This clonotype was counted a few times. The chain employs TRBV24-1 and TRBJ2-5; TRBD1 matches 12 bases. V was clipped by 0 bases and J by 5 bases; unmatched bases: 3. The CDR3 contains 16 residues. Germline values: CDR1 KGHDR, CDR2 SFDVKD. The CDR3 loop reads CATSDLGTGGMETQYF. CDR3 coding DNA: TGTGCCACCAGTGATTTGGGGACAGGGGGCATGGAGACCCAGTACTTC.